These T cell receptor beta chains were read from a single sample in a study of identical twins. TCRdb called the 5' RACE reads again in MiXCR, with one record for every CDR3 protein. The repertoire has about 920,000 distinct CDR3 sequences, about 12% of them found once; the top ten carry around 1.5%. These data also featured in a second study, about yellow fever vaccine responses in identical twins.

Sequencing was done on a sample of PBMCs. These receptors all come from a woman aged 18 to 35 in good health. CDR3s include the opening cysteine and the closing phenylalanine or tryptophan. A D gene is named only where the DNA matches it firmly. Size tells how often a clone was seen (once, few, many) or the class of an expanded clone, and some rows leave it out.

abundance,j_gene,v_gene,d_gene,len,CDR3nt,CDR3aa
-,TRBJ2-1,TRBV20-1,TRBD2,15,TGCAGTGTTGAACCCGGGACTAGCGCGGACAATGAGCAGTTCTTC,CSVEPGTSADNEQFF
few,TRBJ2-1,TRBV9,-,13,TGTGCCAGCGGGGGAGAGCGGACGGATGAGCAGTTCTTC,CASGGERTDEQFF
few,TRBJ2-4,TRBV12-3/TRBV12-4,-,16,TGTGCCAGCAGTTTACCCGGAGAGTTAGACAAAAACATTCAGTACTTC,CASSLPGELDKNIQYF
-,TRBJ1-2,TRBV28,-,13,TGTGCCAGCAGCCCATGGGGGGGCTATGGCTACACCTTC,CASSPWGGYGYTF
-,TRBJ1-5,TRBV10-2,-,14,TGCGCCGCGGGCAGGGCCGGGTTGAATCAGCCCCAGCATTTT,CAAGRAGLNQPQHF
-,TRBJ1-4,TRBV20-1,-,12,TGCAGTGCCACACATCAACAGGAAAAACTGTTTTTT,CSATHQQEKLFF
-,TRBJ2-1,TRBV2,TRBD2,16,TGTGCCAGCAGGGCACAGACTAGCGGACTATACAATGAGCAGTTCTTC,CASRAQTSGLYNEQFF
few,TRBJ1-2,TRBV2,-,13,TGTGCCAGCAGTGGTCCGGGACAAAATGGCTACACCTTC,CASSGPGQNGYTF
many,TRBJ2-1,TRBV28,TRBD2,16,TGTGCCAGCACCGTTCAGTCTAGCGGGAGTGTAAATGAGCAGTTCTTC,CASTVQSSGSVNEQFF
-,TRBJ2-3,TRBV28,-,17,TGTGCCAGCAGGAGTGGCCCGTCGAGGGCCCCCACAGATACGCAGTATTTT,CASRSGPSRAPTDTQYF
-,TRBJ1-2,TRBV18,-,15,TGTGCCAGCTCACTTCAAGGGGTTCGTGGCTATGGCTACACCTTC,CASSLQGVRGYGYTF